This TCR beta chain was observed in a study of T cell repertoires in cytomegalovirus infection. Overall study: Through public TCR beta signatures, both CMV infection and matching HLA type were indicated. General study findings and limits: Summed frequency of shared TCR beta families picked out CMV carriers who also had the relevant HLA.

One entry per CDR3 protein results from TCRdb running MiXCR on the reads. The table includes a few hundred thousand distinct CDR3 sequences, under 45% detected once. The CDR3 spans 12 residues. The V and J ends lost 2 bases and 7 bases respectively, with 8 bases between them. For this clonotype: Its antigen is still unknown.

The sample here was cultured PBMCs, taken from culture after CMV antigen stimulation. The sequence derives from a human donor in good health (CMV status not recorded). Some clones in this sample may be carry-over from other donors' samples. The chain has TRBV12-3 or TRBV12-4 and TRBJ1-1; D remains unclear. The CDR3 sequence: CASSLSRSEAFF. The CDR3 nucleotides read TGTGCCAGCAGTTTATCCCGGAGTGAAGCTTTCTTT.